This TCR beta chain stems from a study of T cell responses to AZD1222 COVID-19 vaccine. Data came from immunoSEQ multiplex PCR; TCRdb stores just in-frame clones and leaves some out. The data hold around 78,000 clones, with 88% observed a single time. Findings and caveats of the study: Sampling captured repertoires only after the peak T cell response.

The CDR3 is 18 amino acids. Per germline, CDR1 SGHDN and CDR2 FVKESK. Trimming took 4 bases from V and 1 from J; bases not matched to a gene: 13. This clone occurred a few times. Antigen: not known. Sample: peripheral blood, taken on day 0 of MenACWY control vaccination. The chain employs TRBV14 and TRBJ1-1; 9 bases match TRBD1. This sequence was found in an adult in good health. The CDR3 spells CASSRNKPTGGRNTEAFF. DNA of the CDR3: TGTGCCAGCAGCCGAAACAAACCTACAGGGGGCCGGAACACTGAAGCTTTCTTT.